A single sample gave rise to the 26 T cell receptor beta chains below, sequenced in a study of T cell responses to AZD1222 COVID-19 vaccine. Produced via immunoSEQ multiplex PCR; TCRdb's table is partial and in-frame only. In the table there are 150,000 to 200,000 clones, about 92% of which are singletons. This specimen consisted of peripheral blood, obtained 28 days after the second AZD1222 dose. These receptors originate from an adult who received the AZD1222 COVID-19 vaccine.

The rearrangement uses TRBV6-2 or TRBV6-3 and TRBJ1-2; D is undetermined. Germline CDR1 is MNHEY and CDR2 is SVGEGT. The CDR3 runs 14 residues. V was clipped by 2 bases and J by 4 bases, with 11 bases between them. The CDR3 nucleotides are TGTGCCAGCAGTTACGAGGGAGTGTTCTATGGCTACACCTTC. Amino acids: CASSYEGVFYGYTF.

This chain's CDR3 is CASSRQGLYTGELFF. The CDR3 DNA reads TGTGCCAGCAGTCGTCAGGGGTTATACACCGGGGAGCTGTTTTTT. The V and J genes are TRBV6-2 or TRBV6-3 and TRBJ2-2, with D perhaps matching TRBD1 (6 bases). The ends were cut back, 5 bases at V and 3 bases at J, with 13 bases in the middle. Germline V lookup: CDR1 MNHEY, CDR2 SVGEGT. The CDR3 covers 15 residues.

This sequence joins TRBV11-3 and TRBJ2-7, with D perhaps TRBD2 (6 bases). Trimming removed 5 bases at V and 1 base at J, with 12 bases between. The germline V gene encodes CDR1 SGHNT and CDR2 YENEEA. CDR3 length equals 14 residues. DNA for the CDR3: TGTGCCAGCAGCCCAAGGGGAGGTTCCTACGAGCAGTACTTC. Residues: CASSPRGGSYEQYF.

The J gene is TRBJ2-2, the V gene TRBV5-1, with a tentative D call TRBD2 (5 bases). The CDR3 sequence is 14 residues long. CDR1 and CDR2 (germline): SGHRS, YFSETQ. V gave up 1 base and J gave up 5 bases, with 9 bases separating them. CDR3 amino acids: CASSLNTGTGELFF. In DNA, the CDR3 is TGCGCCAGCAGCTTGAACACGGGAACCGGGGAGCTGTTTTTT.

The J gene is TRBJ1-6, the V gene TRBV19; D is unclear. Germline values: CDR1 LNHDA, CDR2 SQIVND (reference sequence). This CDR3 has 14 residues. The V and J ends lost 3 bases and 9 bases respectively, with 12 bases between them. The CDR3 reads CASSILDVGSPLHF. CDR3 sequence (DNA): TGTGCCAGTAGTATTTTGGATGTGGGTTCACCCCTCCACTTT.

The CDR3 nucleotides are TGTGCCAGTACCTCACTCGCCGGGGGCTCCTACGAGCAGTACTTC. Its translation: CASTSLAGGSYEQYF. This sequence joins TRBV19 and TRBJ2-7, with D maybe TRBD2 (6 bases). The CDR3 covers 15 residues. CDR1 is LNHDA and CDR2 is SQIVND in the germline V gene (reference sequence). Trimming stripped 7 bases from V and 0 bases from J, with 16 bases between.

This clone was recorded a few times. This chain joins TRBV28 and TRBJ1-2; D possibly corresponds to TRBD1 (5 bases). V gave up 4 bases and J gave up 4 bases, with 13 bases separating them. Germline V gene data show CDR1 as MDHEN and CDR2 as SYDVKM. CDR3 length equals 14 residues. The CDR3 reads CASSSPGQAYGYTF. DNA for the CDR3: TGTGCCAGCAGTTCCCCGGGGCAGGCCTATGGCTACACCTTC.

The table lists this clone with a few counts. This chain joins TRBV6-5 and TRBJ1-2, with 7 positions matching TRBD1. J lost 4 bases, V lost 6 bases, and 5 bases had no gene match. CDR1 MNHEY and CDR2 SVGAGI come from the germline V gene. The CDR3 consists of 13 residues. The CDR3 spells CASSRGEPYGYTF. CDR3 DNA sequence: TGTGCCAGCAGCAGGGGGGAACCCTATGGCTACACCTTC.

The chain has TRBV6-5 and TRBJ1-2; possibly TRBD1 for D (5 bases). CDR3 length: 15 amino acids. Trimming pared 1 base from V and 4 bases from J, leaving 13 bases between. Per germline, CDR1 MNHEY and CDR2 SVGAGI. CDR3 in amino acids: CASSYLSGARYGYTF. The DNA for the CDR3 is TGTGCCAGCAGTTACTTGTCCGGGGCGCGCTATGGCTACACCTTC.

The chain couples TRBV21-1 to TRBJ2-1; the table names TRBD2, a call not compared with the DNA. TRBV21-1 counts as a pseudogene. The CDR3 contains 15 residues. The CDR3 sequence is CASRGGSARYNEQFF. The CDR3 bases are TGTGCCAGCAGGGGGGGGTCGGCCAGATACAATGAGCAGTTCTTC.

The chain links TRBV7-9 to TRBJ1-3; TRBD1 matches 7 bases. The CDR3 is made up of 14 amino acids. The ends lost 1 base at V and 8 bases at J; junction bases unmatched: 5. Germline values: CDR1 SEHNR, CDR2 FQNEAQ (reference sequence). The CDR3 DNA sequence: TGTGCCAGCAGCTTAGATCGACAGGGAGACACCATATATTTT. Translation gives CASSLDRQGDTIYF. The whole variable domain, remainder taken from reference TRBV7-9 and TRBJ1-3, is DTGVSQNPRHKITKRGQNVTFRCDPISEHNRLYWYRQTLGQGPEFLTYFQNEAQLEKSRLLSDRFSAERPKGSFSTLEIQRTEQGDSAMYLCASSLDRQGDTIYFGEGSWLTVV.

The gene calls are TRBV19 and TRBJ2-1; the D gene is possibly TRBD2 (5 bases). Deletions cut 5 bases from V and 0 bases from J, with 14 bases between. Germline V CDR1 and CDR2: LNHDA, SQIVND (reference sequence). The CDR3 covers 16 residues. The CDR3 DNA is TGTGCCAGTAGTTTTTTCAGGCTAGCCTCCTACAATGAGCAGTTCTTC. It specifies CASSFFRLASYNEQFF.

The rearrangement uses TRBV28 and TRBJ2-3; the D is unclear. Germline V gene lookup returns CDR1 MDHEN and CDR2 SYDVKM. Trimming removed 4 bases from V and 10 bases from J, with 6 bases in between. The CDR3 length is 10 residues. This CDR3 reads CASSSRAQYF. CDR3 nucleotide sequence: TGTGCCAGCAGTTCCCGTGCGCAGTATTTT. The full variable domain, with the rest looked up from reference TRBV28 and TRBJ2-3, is DVKVTQSSRYLVKRTGEKVFLECVQDMDHENMFWYRQDPGLGLRLIYFSYDVKMKEKGDIPEGYSVSREKKERFSLILESASTNQTSMYLCASSSRAQYFGPGTRLTVL.

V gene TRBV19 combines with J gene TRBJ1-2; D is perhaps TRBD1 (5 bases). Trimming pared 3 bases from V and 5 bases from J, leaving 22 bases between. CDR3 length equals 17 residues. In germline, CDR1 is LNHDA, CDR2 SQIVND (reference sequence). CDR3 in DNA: TGTGCCAGTAGTATGGGGACGGCCACGGGTATTCGGTATGGCTACACCTTC. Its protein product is CASSMGTATGIRYGYTF.

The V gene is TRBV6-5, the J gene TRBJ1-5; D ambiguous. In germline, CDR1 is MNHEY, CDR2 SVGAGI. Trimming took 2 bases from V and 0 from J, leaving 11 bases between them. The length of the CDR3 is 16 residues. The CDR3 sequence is CASSYGPILSNQPQHF. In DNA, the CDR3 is TGTGCCAGCAGTTACGGGCCGATCCTTAGCAATCAGCCCCAGCATTTT.

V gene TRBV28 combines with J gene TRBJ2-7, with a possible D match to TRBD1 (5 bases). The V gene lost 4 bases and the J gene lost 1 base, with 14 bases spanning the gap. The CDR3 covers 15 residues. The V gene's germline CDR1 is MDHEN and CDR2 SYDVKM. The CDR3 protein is CASSSPDTISYEQYF. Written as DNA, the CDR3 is TGTGCCAGCAGTTCCCCGGACACAATTTCCTACGAGCAGTACTTC.

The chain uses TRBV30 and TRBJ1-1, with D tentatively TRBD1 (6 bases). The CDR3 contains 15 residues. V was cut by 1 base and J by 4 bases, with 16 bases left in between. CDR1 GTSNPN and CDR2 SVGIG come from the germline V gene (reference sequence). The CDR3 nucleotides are TGTGCCTGGAGTGGGGGCAGGGGTCGGGGCACTGAAGCTTTCTTT. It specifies CAWSGGRGRGTEAFF.

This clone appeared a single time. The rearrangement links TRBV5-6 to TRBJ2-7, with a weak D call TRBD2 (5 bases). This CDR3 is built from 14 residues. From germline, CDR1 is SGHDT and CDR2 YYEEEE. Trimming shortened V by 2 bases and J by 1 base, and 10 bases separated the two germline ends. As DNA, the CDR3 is TGTGCCAGCAGCTTCACTTCGGGATCCTACGAGCAGTACTTC. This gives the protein CASSFTSGSYEQYF.

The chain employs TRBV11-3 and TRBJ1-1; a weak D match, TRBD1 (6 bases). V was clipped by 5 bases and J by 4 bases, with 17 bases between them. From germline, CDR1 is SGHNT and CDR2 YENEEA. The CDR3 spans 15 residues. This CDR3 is CASSGTGGAGTEAFF. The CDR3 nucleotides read TGTGCCAGCAGCGGGACGGGGGGCGCGGGCACTGAAGCTTTCTTT.

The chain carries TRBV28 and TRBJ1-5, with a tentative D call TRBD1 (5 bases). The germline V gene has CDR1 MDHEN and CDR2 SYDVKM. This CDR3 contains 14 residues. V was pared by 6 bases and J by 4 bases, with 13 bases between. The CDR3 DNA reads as TGTGCCAGCAGCCCTCTGGGGGGGAATCAGCCCCAGCATTTT. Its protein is CASSPLGGNQPQHF.

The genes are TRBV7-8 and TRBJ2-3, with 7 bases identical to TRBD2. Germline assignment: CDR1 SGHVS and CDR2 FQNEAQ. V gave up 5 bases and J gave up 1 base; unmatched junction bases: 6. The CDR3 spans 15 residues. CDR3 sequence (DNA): TGTGCCAGCAGCCCCACTAGCGCCCGCACAGATACGCAGTATTTT. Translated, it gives CASSPTSARTDTQYF.

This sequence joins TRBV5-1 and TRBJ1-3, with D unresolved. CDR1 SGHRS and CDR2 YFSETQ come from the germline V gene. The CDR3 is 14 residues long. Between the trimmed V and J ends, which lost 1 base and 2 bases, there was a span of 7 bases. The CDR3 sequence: CASSLFPAGNTIYF. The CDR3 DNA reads TGCGCCAGCAGCTTGTTCCCGGCTGGAAACACCATATATTTT.

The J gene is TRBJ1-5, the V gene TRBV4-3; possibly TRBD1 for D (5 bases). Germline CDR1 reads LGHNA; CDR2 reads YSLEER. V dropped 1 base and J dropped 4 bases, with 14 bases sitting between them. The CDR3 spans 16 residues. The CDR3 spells CASSQVQGRANQPQHF. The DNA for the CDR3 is TGCGCCAGCAGCCAAGTCCAGGGAAGGGCAAATCAGCCCCAGCATTTT.

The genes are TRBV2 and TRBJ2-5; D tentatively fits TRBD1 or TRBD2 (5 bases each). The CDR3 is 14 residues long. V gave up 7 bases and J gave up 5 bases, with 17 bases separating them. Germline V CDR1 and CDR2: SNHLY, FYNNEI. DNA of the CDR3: TGTGCCAGCATGAGGGCAGGGCCTTTGGAGACCCAGTACTTC. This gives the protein CASMRAGPLETQYF.

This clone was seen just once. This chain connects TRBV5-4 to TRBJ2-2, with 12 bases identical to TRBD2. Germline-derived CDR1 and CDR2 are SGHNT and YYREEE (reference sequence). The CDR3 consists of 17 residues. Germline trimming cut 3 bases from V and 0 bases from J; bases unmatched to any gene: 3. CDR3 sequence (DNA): TGTGCCAGCAGCTCCCGACTAGCGGGGGCGAACACCGGGGAGCTGTTTTTT. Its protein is CASSSRLAGANTGELFF.

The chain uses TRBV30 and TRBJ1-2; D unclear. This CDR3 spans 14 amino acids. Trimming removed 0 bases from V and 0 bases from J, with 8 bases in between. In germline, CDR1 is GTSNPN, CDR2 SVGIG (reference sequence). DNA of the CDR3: TGTGCCTGGAGTGTAGGCCCCGCTAACTATGGCTACACCTTC. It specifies CAWSVGPANYGYTF.